The rows below give T cell receptor beta chains drawn from one sample of a study of regulatory T cells in long-lasting Graves disease. TCRdb itself ran the multiplex PCR reads through MiXCR, one entry per CDR3 protein. The data contain over 350,000 distinct CDR3 sequences, 14% of them singletons. This same sample was also taken into another study, of T cells in Graves' hyperthyroidism and ophthalmopathy.

Sequences were derived from peripheral blood mononuclear cells (PBMCs), sampled at new diagnosis, from a patient treated with antithyroid drugs. These receptor sequences come from a woman between 45 and 65 years old with Graves disease. Both conserved end residues are part of each CDR3.

v_gene: TRBV12-3/TRBV12-4; j_gene: TRBJ2-1; CDR3aa: CASSPQGGAYNEQFF
v_gene: TRBV7-2; j_gene: TRBJ2-1; CDR3aa: CASSPPTSGLHNEQFF
v_gene: TRBV30; j_gene: TRBJ1-2; CDR3aa: CAWTEDPGTFYGYTF
v_gene: TRBV28; j_gene: TRBJ2-5; CDR3aa: CASSPPPGLAGGPRETQYF
v_gene: TRBV28; j_gene: TRBJ1-5; CDR3aa: CASSFVSVEGNQPQHF
v_gene: TRBV28; j_gene: TRBJ2-7; CDR3aa: CASSTGLAGYAEQYF
v_gene: TRBV5-1; j_gene: TRBJ2-7; CDR3aa: CASSPSRDGGYEQYF
v_gene: TRBV12-5; j_gene: TRBJ2-1; CDR3aa: CASGIAGAGGSDEQFF
v_gene: TRBV28; j_gene: TRBJ2-5; CDR3aa: CASRTSGTASETQYF
v_gene: TRBV12-3/TRBV12-4; j_gene: TRBJ2-4; CDR3aa: CASSFLAGGGNIQYF
v_gene: TRBV7-7; j_gene: TRBJ2-5; CDR3aa: CASSFSTGHQETQYF
v_gene: TRBV5-1; j_gene: TRBJ2-5; CDR3aa: CASTRAVEETQYF
v_gene: TRBV7-9; j_gene: TRBJ2-1; CDR3aa: CASSFGASSYNEQFF
v_gene: TRBV5-1; j_gene: TRBJ2-7; CDR3aa: CASSSGGQNYEQYF
v_gene: TRBV5-1; j_gene: TRBJ2-7; CDR3aa: CASSPGKERTSTGSYEQHF
v_gene: TRBV12-3/TRBV12-4; j_gene: -; CDR3aa: CASSSPGGSYNEQFF
v_gene: TRBV6-2/TRBV6-3; j_gene: TRBJ2-1; CDR3aa: CASSYSRPAINEQFF
v_gene: TRBV6-1; j_gene: TRBJ2-5; CDR3aa: CASSQDQAAETQYF
v_gene: TRBV28; j_gene: TRBJ2-3; CDR3aa: CASNSPGGPTDTQYF
v_gene: TRBV7-9; j_gene: -; CDR3aa: CASKQVNGVETQYF